In its sample, the clone carrying this T cell receptor (beta chain) was seen once. No antigen is known for it. This entry comes from a study of blood T cells in healthy people across ages. Study-level findings and limits: Roughly linearly, TCR beta diversity per million T cells fell as age increased.

No fewer than 6 million PBMCs went into each sample. The CDR3 covers 13 residues. V dropped 5 bases and J dropped 2 bases, with 12 bases sitting between them. CDR1 and CDR2 from the germline V gene are DFQATT and SNEGSKA (reference sequence). For the second PCR, which ran for about 6 to 11 cycles, a sample-barcoded 5' primer and a J-beta primer mix were used. TCRdb called the 5' RACE reads again in MiXCR, with one record for every CDR3 protein. The sample contains some 640,000 distinct CDR3 sequences, about 30% of which appear only once. This receptor was taken from an elderly woman in good health. Source material: blood. The chain recombines TRBV20-1 with TRBJ1-2; D is unresolved. The CDR3 coding sequence is TGCAGTGCTGGAAGGGCTGGCAACTATGGCTACACCTTC. Amino acids: CSAGRAGNYGYTF.